Presented here are 23 T cell receptor beta chains from one specimen sequenced in a study of blood T cells in healthy people across ages. A second PCR, run for roughly 7 to 12 cycles, used a sample-barcoded 5' primer plus a J-beta primer mix. Each CDR3 protein is one row after TCRdb ran MiXCR on the 5' RACE reads. Of approximately 800,000 distinct CDR3 sequences in the sample, around 24% were seen once. These same records also appear under a second study, on T cells of mothers and their children.

The material sequenced was blood. The receptors originated from a boy between 10 and 17 years old in good health.

This clonotype turned up a few times. This chain uses TRBV19 with TRBJ2-4; 10 bases are shared with TRBD2. The germline V gene has CDR1 LNHDA and CDR2 SQIVND (reference sequence). The CDR3 runs 20 residues. With 4 bases clipped from V and 3 bases from J, the junction kept 18 bases outside the gene matches. As DNA, the CDR3 is TGTGCCAGTAGTACACTTTCAGCGGGGGGGCCGGTAGGGGTCAAAAACATTCAGTACTTC. Encoded protein: CASSTLSAGGPVGVKNIQYF.

The gene calls are TRBV15 and TRBJ2-5, with D possibly being TRBD1 or TRBD2 (6 bases each). Trimming removed 3 bases at V and 5 bases at J, with 13 bases between. The CDR3 contains 14 residues. Germline loops: CDR1 LNHNV, CDR2 YYDKDF (reference sequence). CDR3 sequence (DNA): TGTGCCACCAGCAGCCGGGGGCGTAGGGAGACCCAGTACTTC. It encodes CATSSRGRRETQYF.

Only a few counts were recorded for this clonotype. CDR3 sequence: CASSFLLAGVPQETQYF. CDR3 DNA sequence: TGTGCCAGCAGTTTCCTACTAGCGGGGGTCCCACAAGAGACCCAGTACTTC. V gene TRBV12-3 or TRBV12-4 combines with J gene TRBJ2-5; 11 bases are shared with TRBD2. The junction had 8 bases not matched to a gene; V was cut back by 3 bases and J by 2 bases. This CDR3 comprises 17 residues.

CDR3 in DNA: TGCGCCAGCAGCGCGGGGGGACTCTCCTACGAGCAGTACTTC. Translated, it gives CASSAGGLSYEQYF. The rearrangement links TRBV10-1 to TRBJ2-7; 8 bases match TRBD2. J was trimmed by 0 bases and V by 6 bases; bases with no gene match: 4. This CDR3 comprises 14 residues. CDR1 is WNHNN, CDR2 SYGVQD, per germline (reference sequence).

This clonotype was recorded a few times. This chain joins TRBV15 and TRBJ1-1; 9 bases align to TRBD1. Germline values: CDR1 LNHNV, CDR2 YYDKDF (reference sequence). The CDR3 length is 15 residues. The V gene end was trimmed by 4 bases and the J gene end by 5 bases; junction bases not matched to a gene: 8. The CDR3: CATSIPDRGWTEAFF. Written as DNA, the CDR3 is TGTGCCACCAGCATACCGGACAGGGGTTGGACTGAAGCTTTCTTT.

This clonotype was recorded a few times. The rearrangement links TRBV12-3 or TRBV12-4 to TRBJ1-2; D unresolved. V shed 8 bases and J shed 8 bases, with 15 bases lying between them. This CDR3 comprises 12 residues. The CDR3 DNA sequence: TGTGCCAGCGGTTGGACGAGGGTGGGCTACACCTTC. Translated, it gives CASGWTRVGYTF.

This clonotype was counted between two and nine times. This sequence joins TRBV2 and TRBJ2-5; TRBD1 might be the D (6 bases). There are 14 residues in the CDR3. The V gene lost 2 bases and the J gene lost 3 bases, with 10 bases spanning the gap. Germline values: CDR1 SNHLY, CDR2 FYNNEI. DNA of the CDR3: TGTGCCAGCAGTGAATACAGGGAAAAAGAGACCCAGTACTTC. Protein sequence: CASSEYREKETQYF.

This chain uses TRBV29-1 with TRBJ1-1, with no clear D. Germline V gene data show CDR1 as SQVTM and CDR2 as ANQGSEA. The CDR3 has 10 residues. The V gene lost 5 bases and the J gene lost 5 bases, with 6 bases spanning the gap. The CDR3 protein is CSVTRTEAFF. DNA for the CDR3: TGCAGCGTTACCAGGACTGAAGCTTTCTTT. Together with reference TRBV29-1 and TRBJ1-1, the CDR3 gives the full variable domain: SAVISQKPSRDICQRGTSLTIQCQVDSQVTMMFWYRQQPGQSLTLIATANQGSEATYESGFVIDKFPISRPNLTFSTLTVSNMSPEDSSIYLCSVTRTEAFFGQGTRLTVV.

V usage is TRBV27 and J usage is TRBJ1-1; no reliable D call. The V end lost 0 bases, the J end lost 5 bases, and 13 bases lay between the germline ends. CDR1 and CDR2 from the germline V gene are MNHEY and SMNVEV (reference sequence). This CDR3 contains 15 residues. In DNA, the CDR3 is TGTGCCAGCAGTTTATCGCAGACGGGTCGAACTGAAGCTTTCTTT. Translated: CASSLSQTGRTEAFF.

This clonotype showed up many times. V and J are TRBV12-3 or TRBV12-4 and TRBJ2-2, with D perhaps being TRBD1 or TRBD2 (5 bases each). This CDR3 comprises 14 residues. The ends were cut back, 8 bases at V and 3 bases at J, with 13 bases in the middle. CDR3 region: CASHRDRYTGELFF. CDR3 in DNA: TGTGCCAGCCATAGGGACCGTTACACCGGGGAGCTGTTTTTT.

This chain links TRBV7-2 with TRBJ1-1; D uncertain. Germline V lookup: CDR1 SGHTA, CDR2 FQGNSA. Trimming stripped 7 bases from V and 1 base from J, with 13 bases between. The CDR3 runs 14 residues. The CDR3 protein is CASIHTDKNTEAFF. The CDR3 DNA sequence: TGTGCCAGCATCCACACTGACAAGAACACTGAAGCTTTCTTT. The full variable domain, in which reference TRBV7-2 and TRBJ1-1 provide the parts outside the CDR3, is GAGVSQSPSNKVTEKGKDVELRCDPISGHTALYWYRQSLGQGLEFLIYFQGNSAPDKSGLPSDRFSAERTGGSVSTLTIQRTQQEDSAVYLCASIHTDKNTEAFFGQGTRLTVV.

CDR3 sequence: CAISEQQLLDEQFF. In DNA form, the CDR3 reads TGTGCCATCAGTGAACAACAGCTTTTGGATGAGCAGTTCTTC. The J gene is TRBJ2-1, the V gene TRBV10-3; D is undetermined. The CDR3 extends over 14 amino acids. The V gene lost 3 bases and the J gene lost 8 bases, with 14 bases spanning the gap. CDR1 is ENHRY, CDR2 SYGVKD, per germline.

There are a few counts of this clonotype. The chain combines TRBV10-3 with TRBJ1-2, with D hard to call. The germline CDR1 and CDR2 sequences are ENHRY and SYGVKD. V was pared by 7 bases and J by 4 bases, with 16 bases between. The CDR3 is 14 residues long. The CDR3: CAITASSEGYGYTF. The CDR3 coding sequence is TGTGCCATCACCGCTAGCAGCGAAGGCTATGGCTACACCTTC.

This clonotype turned up a few times. The rearrangement links TRBV5-6 to TRBJ2-7; TRBD2 agrees at 13 bases. This CDR3 region has 14 residues. CDR1 is SGHDT and CDR2 is YYEEEE in the germline V gene. V shed 4 bases and J 5 bases; nucleotides not matched to a gene: 3. The CDR3 region has the DNA TGTGCCAGCAGCGCGGGACTAGCGGGGAACGAGCAGTACTTC. This codes for CASSAGLAGNEQYF.

This clonotype was recorded a few times. This rearrangement joins TRBV5-1 to TRBJ2-2; D uncertain. V lost 0 bases, J lost 1 base, and 10 bases lay in between. CDR1 is SGHRS and CDR2 is YFSETQ in the germline V gene. The CDR3 consists of 16 residues. The CDR3 region has the DNA TGCGCCAGCAGCTTGGCTCTGGTTAGGAACACCGGGGAGCTGTTTTTT. It translates to CASSLALVRNTGELFF. The full variable domain, completed using reference TRBV5-1 and TRBJ2-2, is KAGVTQTPRYLIKTRGQQVTLSCSPISGHRSVSWYQQTPGQGLQFLFEYFSETQRNKGNFPGRFSGRQFSNSRSEMNVSTLELGDSALYLCASSLALVRNTGELFFGEGSRLTVL.

V and J are TRBV21-1 and TRBJ2-1; TRBD2, the table's D call, lacks a check against the DNA. TRBV21-1 has pseudogene status. This CDR3 spans 15 amino acids. CDR3 amino acids: CASSNLLADHNEQFF. DNA of the CDR3: TGTGCCAGCAGCAACTTACTAGCGGACCACAATGAGCAGTTCTTC.

This chain connects TRBV20-1 to TRBJ2-1; D possibly uses TRBD1 or TRBD2 (5 bases each). V was trimmed by 6 bases and J by 0 bases, leaving 12 bases between them. This CDR3 comprises 14 residues. The germline CDR1 and CDR2 sequences are DFQATT and SNEGSKA (reference sequence). CDR3 loop: CSAGTHSSYNEQFF. DNA for the CDR3: TGCAGTGCCGGGACCCACAGCTCCTACAATGAGCAGTTCTTC.

This chain uses TRBV7-9 with TRBJ2-5, with 12 bases fitting TRBD2. This CDR3 has 15 amino acids. V shed 5 bases, J shed 5 bases, and the junction held 6 bases outside the gene matches. CDR1 is SEHNR and CDR2 is FQNEAQ in the germline V gene (reference sequence). This CDR3 is CASSRTSGVAETQYF. The CDR3 nucleotides are TGTGCCAGCAGCAGGACTAGCGGGGTAGCGGAGACCCAGTACTTC.

The chain employs TRBV9 and TRBJ1-1, with TRBD1 as a possible D gene (5 bases). Germline assignment: CDR1 SGDLS and CDR2 YYNGEE. The CDR3 loop spans 15 amino acids. V lost 0 bases, J lost 1 base, and 10 bases lay in between. The CDR3 region has the DNA TGTGCCAGCAGCGTAGATGTGAGGGGGAACACTGAAGCTTTCTTT. Translating it yields CASSVDVRGNTEAFF.

V usage is TRBV27 and J usage is TRBJ1-1; no clear D gene. Between the trimmed V and J ends, which lost 9 bases and 7 bases, there was a span of 12 bases. Germline CDR1 MNHEY, CDR2 SMNVEV (reference sequence). This CDR3 contains 11 residues. The chain's CDR3 is CASPNRSEAFF. The CDR3 bases are TGTGCCAGTCCCAACCGGAGTGAAGCTTTCTTT.

The chain is built from TRBV29-1 and TRBJ2-5; TRBD2 agrees at 13 bases. CDR1 SQVTM and CDR2 ANQGSEA come from the germline V gene. The CDR3 contains 14 residues. CDR3 DNA: TGCCAGGCTGGACTAGCGGGGGTTGCAGAGACCCAGTACTTC. This sequence encodes CQAGLAGVAETQYF.

The V and J genes are TRBV30 and TRBJ1-1; the D is unclear. The CDR3 sequence is 15 residues long. In germline, CDR1 is GTSNPN, CDR2 SVGIG (reference sequence). V was clipped by 0 bases and J by 6 bases, with 17 bases between them. CDR3: CAWSVPTRGAAEAFF. In DNA form, the CDR3 reads TGTGCCTGGAGTGTACCAACGCGCGGAGCCGCTGAAGCTTTCTTT.

The chain combines TRBV12-3 or TRBV12-4 with TRBJ2-2; maybe TRBD1 (7 bases). V shed 7 bases and J shed 4 bases, with 16 bases lying between them. The CDR3 has 15 residues. The CDR3 reads CASIRGVLGTGELFF. The CDR3 DNA is TGTGCCAGCATCAGGGGGGTTCTAGGCACCGGGGAGCTGTTTTTT.